The 19 T cell receptor beta chains below were found in one sample sequenced in a study of T-cell reconstitution after alpha-beta-depleted transplantation in children. Molecular barcoding with unique molecular identifiers was used for the TCRbeta library. TCRdb re-called the PCR reads with MiXCR, one entry per CDR3 protein. Of 500,000 or so distinct CDR3 sequences in the sample, 9.5% to 12% were seen once. The sample consisted of PBMCs, mostly from graft donor cells, taken 180 days after TCRalphabeta/CD19-depleted stem cell transplant. These receptors came from a female patient between 2 and 15 years old who had a stem cell transplant for aplastic anemia, so the T cells may come from the graft donor.

This clonotype was seen at least ten times. The chain couples TRBV15 to TRBJ1-5; D gene uncertain. Germline V gene sequence: CDR1 LNHNV, CDR2 YYDKDF (reference sequence). V gave up 1 base and J gave up 6 bases, with 4 bases separating them. CDR3 length: 12 amino acids. CDR3 sequence: CATSRAGQPQHF. CDR3 DNA: TGTGCCACCAGCAGAGCGGGTCAGCCCCAGCATTTT.

The chain carries TRBV5-1 and TRBJ2-7; TRBD1 agrees at 7 bases. The CDR3 is 15 amino acids. V shed 1 base and J 3 bases; nucleotides not matched to a gene: 7. Germline V gene lookup returns CDR1 SGHRS and CDR2 YFSETQ. The chain's CDR3 is CASSLTGATDYEQYF. The CDR3 coding sequence is TGCGCCAGCAGCTTGACAGGGGCCACGGACTACGAGCAGTACTTC. Together with reference TRBV5-1 and TRBJ2-7, the CDR3 gives the full variable domain: KAGVTQTPRYLIKTRGQQVTLSCSPISGHRSVSWYQQTPGQGLQFLFEYFSETQRNKGNFPGRFSGRQFSNSRSEMNVSTLELGDSALYLCASSLTGATDYEQYFGPGTRLTVT.

A few counts support this clonotype. This sequence joins TRBV12-3 or TRBV12-4 and TRBJ2-2, with D possibly being TRBD1 or TRBD2 (5 bases each). This CDR3 comprises 14 residues. Trimming stripped 8 bases from V and 0 bases from J, with 10 bases between. CDR3 in DNA: TGTGCCAGCCGAGGGGCCCCGAACACCGGGGAGCTGTTTTTT. It yields the protein CASRGAPNTGELFF.

There are many counts of this clonotype. The chain joins TRBV7-9 to TRBJ1-1; D is possibly TRBD1 (5 bases). Germline CDR1 reads SEHNR; CDR2 reads FQNEAQ (reference sequence). CDR3 length equals 13 residues. V lost 7 bases and J lost 1, with 10 bases in between. CDR3 DNA: TGTGCCAGCATCATGACAGAGAACACTGAAGCTTTCTTT. It yields the protein CASIMTENTEAFF.

This clonotype has only a few counts. The chain combines TRBV12-3 or TRBV12-4 with TRBJ2-1, with 12 bases matching TRBD2. V dropped 5 bases and J dropped 3; count of bases not matched to a gene: 5. The CDR3 contains 16 residues. The CDR3 coding sequence is TGTGCCAGCAGTAGACTAGCGGGAGTAGGCTACAATGAGCAGTTCTTC. As protein: CASSRLAGVGYNEQFF.

This clonotype was seen repeatedly, ten times or more. V usage is TRBV7-9 and J usage is TRBJ2-6; possibly TRBD1 for D (5 bases). The CDR3 runs to 15 residues. Per germline, CDR1 SEHNR and CDR2 FQNEAQ (reference sequence). The ends were cut back, 5 bases at V and 3 bases at J, with 11 bases in the middle. CDR3 loop: CASSPRGFGANVLTF. The CDR3 nucleotides read TGTGCCAGCAGCCCAAGGGGTTTTGGGGCCAACGTCCTGACTTTC.

The chain combines TRBV25-1 with TRBJ1-2, with 12 bases fitting TRBD1. Losses at the gene ends were 0 bases for V and 8 bases for J; bases not matched to a gene: 16. Germline CDR1 and CDR2: MGHDK and SYGVNS. The CDR3 is 19 amino acids. CDR3 protein: CASSEYPGTGGAGVGGYTF. CDR3 coding DNA: TGTGCCAGCAGTGAATATCCCGGGACAGGGGGCGCAGGGGTCGGCGGCTACACCTTC.

The V call is TRBV7-6, the J call TRBJ2-1; TRBD2 agrees at 8 bases. This CDR3 comprises 16 residues. V was clipped by 1 base and J by 7 bases; unmatched bases: 9. The germline V gene encodes CDR1 SGHVS and CDR2 FNYEAQ. The CDR3 sequence is CASSLVSRGAFNEQFF. The CDR3 nucleotides are TGTGCCAGCAGCTTAGTATCGCGGGGGGCCTTTAATGAGCAGTTCTTC.

This chain uses TRBV11-1 with TRBJ2-1; D may be TRBD2 (6 bases). The V end was cut by 5 bases, the J end by 3 bases, with 11 bases between. The CDR3 runs 14 residues. Germline values: CDR1 SGHAT, CDR2 FQDESV (reference sequence). Here the CDR3 reads CASSRLGGYNEQFF. CDR3 bases: TGTGCCAGCAGCCGACTGGGGGGCTACAATGAGCAGTTCTTC.

J is TRBJ2-3 and V is TRBV12-3 or TRBV12-4; D assignment may be TRBD1 or TRBD2 (5 bases each). CDR3 length: 16 amino acids. V was pared by 1 base and J by 5 bases, with 16 bases between. The DNA for the CDR3 is TGTGCCAGCAGTTTAGACCACCGGGACCCGTTAGATACGCAGTATTTT. Its translation is CASSLDHRDPLDTQYF.

A note on this clonotype: One end of the junction varies from germline; a read error may be responsible. This chain connects TRBV18 to TRBJ1-3, with D perhaps TRBD1 (6 bases). Looked up from germline, CDR1 is KGHSH and CDR2 is LQKENI. CDR3 size: 13 residues. CDR3 DNA sequence: TGTGCCAGCTCACTAACCGGGACACGGGATAAGAATTTT. Amino acids: CASSLTGTRDKNF.

This clonotype was counted at least ten times. The J gene is TRBJ2-1, the V gene TRBV12-3 or TRBV12-4, with 8 bases identical to TRBD2. J was trimmed by 8 bases and V by 5 bases; bases with no gene match: 11. The CDR3 totals 15 residues. The DNA of the CDR3 is TGTGCCAGCAGTCACCCGGGACTAGAGGACCATGAGCAGTTCTTC. It is translated as CASSHPGLEDHEQFF.

At least ten counts were recorded for this clonotype. CDR3 residues: CASSLGRGYNEQFF. DNA of the CDR3: TGCGCCAGCAGCTTGGGCAGGGGATACAATGAGCAGTTCTTC. This sequence joins TRBV5-1 and TRBJ2-1, with D possibly being TRBD1 (6 bases). V was trimmed by 0 bases and J by 4 bases, leaving 8 bases between them. CDR3 length: 14 residues. Looked up from germline, CDR1 is SGHRS and CDR2 is YFSETQ.

This clonotype showed up just a few times. The V gene is TRBV6-2 or TRBV6-3, the J gene TRBJ2-3, with TRBD2 matching 8 bases. CDR1 is MNHEY and CDR2 is SVGEGT in the germline V gene. The CDR3 runs to 14 residues. V lost 10 bases, J lost 1 base, and 7 bases stayed unmatched. CDR3 bases: TGTGCCATCGGGGGGGGAATGGGCACAGATACGCAGTATTTT. This codes for CAIGGGMGTDTQYF.

This chain joins TRBV5-1 and TRBJ2-3; the D gene is possibly TRBD2 (6 bases). CDR3 length: 14 amino acids. Germline V gene lookup returns CDR1 SGHRS and CDR2 YFSETQ. Trimming removed 3 bases from V and 5 bases from J, with 13 bases in between. In DNA form, the CDR3 reads TGCGCCAGCAGCTCAGGGACTTCTGGAGATACGCAGTATTTT. Translation: CASSSGTSGDTQYF.

A few counts support this clonotype. This chain links TRBV5-1 with TRBJ2-5, with TRBD1 as a possible D gene (6 bases). The CDR3 is 15 residues long. V gave up 2 bases and J gave up 5 bases, with 16 bases separating them. Germline CDR1 and CDR2: SGHRS and YFSETQ. The CDR3 here is CASSFQSGGRETQYF. The CDR3 DNA follows: TGCGCCAGCAGCTTTCAGTCTGGGGGCAGGGAGACCCAGTACTTC.

This clonotype has just a few counts. The chain employs TRBV7-2 and TRBJ1-4; possible D gene TRBD1, 5 bases. CDR1 is SGHTA and CDR2 is FQGNSA in the germline V gene. V was cut by 5 bases and J by 8 bases, with 15 bases left in between. The CDR3 extends over 14 amino acids. CDR3 protein: CASSPKGNWEKLFF. The CDR3 nucleotides read TGTGCCAGCAGCCCCAAGGGGAATTGGGAAAAACTGTTTTTT.

This clonotype was picked up a small number of times. J is TRBJ1-5 and V is TRBV6-5; D may be TRBD1 (5 bases). The germline V and J ends were trimmed by 2 bases and 2 bases, with 10 bases remaining between them. The CDR3 has 15 amino acids. CDR1 and CDR2 from the germline V gene are MNHEY and SVGAGI. The CDR3 sequence is CASSYTGGGNQPQHF. The CDR3, as DNA: TGTGCCAGCAGTTACACAGGAGGAGGCAATCAGCCCCAGCATTTT.

This clonotype was counted only a few times. V and J are TRBV21-1 and TRBJ1-2. TRBV21-1 is an annotated pseudogene. The CDR3 is 11 amino acids. The CDR3: CASSKVNGYTF. The CDR3 bases are TGTGCCAGCAGCAAAGTAAATGGCTACACCTTC.